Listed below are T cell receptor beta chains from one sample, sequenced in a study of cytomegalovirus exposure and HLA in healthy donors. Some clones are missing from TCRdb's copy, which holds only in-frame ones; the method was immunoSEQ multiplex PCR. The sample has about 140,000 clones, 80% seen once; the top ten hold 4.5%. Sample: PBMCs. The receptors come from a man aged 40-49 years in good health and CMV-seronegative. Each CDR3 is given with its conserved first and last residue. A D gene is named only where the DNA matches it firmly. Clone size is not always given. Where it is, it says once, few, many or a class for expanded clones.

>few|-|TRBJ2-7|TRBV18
TGTGCCAGCTCACCCTCGGGACTGTACGAGCAGTACTTC
CASSPSGLYEQYF
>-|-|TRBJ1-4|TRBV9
TGTGCCAGCAACACCGGGCCTGGAGGGGAAAAACTGTTTTTT
CASNTGPGGEKLFF
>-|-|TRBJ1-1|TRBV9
TGTGCCAGCAGCGCGGGTTATCAGGGTGGACGGTTGAACACTGAAGCTTTCTTT
CASSAGYQGGRLNTEAFF
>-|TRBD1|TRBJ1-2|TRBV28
TGTGCCAGCAGCCAGACAGGGTTACTCTATGGCTACACCTTC
CASSQTGLLYGYTF
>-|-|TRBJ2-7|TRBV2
TGTGCCACCTTCCGGGACAAGACGAACTACGAGCAGTACTTC
CATFRDKTNYEQYF
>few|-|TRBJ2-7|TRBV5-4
TGTGCCAGCAGCTTGGGAGGGAAGGGCCACGAGCAGTACTTC
CASSLGGKGHEQYF
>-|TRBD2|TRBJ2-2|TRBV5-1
TGCGCCAGCAGCTTGACACTAGCGGAAACCGGGGAGCTGTTTTTT
CASSLTLAETGELFF
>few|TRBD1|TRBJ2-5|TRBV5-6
TGTGCCAGCAGCCATGGACAGGGGAAGGAGACCCAGTACTTC
CASSHGQGKETQYF
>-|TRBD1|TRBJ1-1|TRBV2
TGTGCCAGCAGACCGACAGGGGGCGTGAACACTGAAGCTTTCTTT
CASRPTGGVNTEAFF
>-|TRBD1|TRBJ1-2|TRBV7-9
TGTGCCAGCAGCTCCGGACAGGCCTCCCGCTCTGGCTACACCTTC
CASSSGQASRSGYTF
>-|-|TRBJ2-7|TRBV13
TGTGCCAGCAGCTTACGGCAGGGAAGGGGCGAGCAGTACTTC
CASSLRQGRGEQYF
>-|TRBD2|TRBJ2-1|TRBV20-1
TGCAGTGCCAGGACTAGTAATGAGCAGTTCTTC
CSARTSNEQFF
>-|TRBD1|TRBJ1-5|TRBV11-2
TGTGCCAGCAGCTCAGGCAGGGGGCTCAATCAGCCCCAGCATTTT
CASSSGRGLNQPQHF
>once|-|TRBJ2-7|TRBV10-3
TGTGCCATCGCACAGGACCCCTACGAGCAGTACTTC
CAIAQDPYEQYF
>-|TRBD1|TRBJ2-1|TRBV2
TGTGCCAGCAGTGTAGAGGACAGGGGCTATGAGCAGTTCTTC
CASSVEDRGYEQFF
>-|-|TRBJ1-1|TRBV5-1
TGCGCCAGCAGCTTGAGTGGGAACAGGGACCCTGAAGCTTTCTTT
CASSLSGNRDPEAFF
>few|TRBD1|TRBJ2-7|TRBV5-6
TGTGCCAGCAGCTTAGGACAGGGGGCGTGGGAGCAGTACTTC
CASSLGQGAWEQYF
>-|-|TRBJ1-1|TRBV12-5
TGTGCTAGCGCCACCGAGCTTAACACTGAAGCTTTCTTT
CASATELNTEAFF
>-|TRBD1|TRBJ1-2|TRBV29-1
TGCAGCGTCCTACAGGGGTCTCCATCCTCTAACTATGGCTACACCTTC
CSVLQGSPSSNYGYTF
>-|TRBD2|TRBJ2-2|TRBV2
TGTGCCAGCAAAGCGGGGGATCACACCGGGGAGCTGTTTTTT
CASKAGDHTGELFF
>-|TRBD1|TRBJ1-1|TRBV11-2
TGTGCCAGCAGCATACCGACAGGGCTGGTGGGAACTGAAGCTTTCTTT
CASSIPTGLVGTEAFF
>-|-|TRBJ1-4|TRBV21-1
TGTGCCAGCAGCAATTGTAACAGGGGTTCGACTAATGAAAAACTGTTTTTT
CASSNCNRGSTNEKLFF